The source of this T cell receptor (beta chain) is a study of OX40 agonist ivuxolimab in advanced cancers. In the study overall: Patients received the agonistic anti-OX40 (CD134) antibody ivuxolimab. Partial responses, seen in three patients, involved one hepatocellular carcinoma and two cutaneous melanomas.

Findings of the study overall: Relative to CD4+ cells, CD8+ T cells on average had more expanded clones.

Sequencing used immunoSEQ multiplex PCR; TCRdb keeps in-frame clones, though not all of them. The table shows about 35,000 clones, with 82% occurring only once. V lost 5 bases and J lost 0, with 11 bases in between. The CDR3 extends over 14 amino acids. Germline values: CDR1 MGHDK, CDR2 SYGVNS. Comments on this clone: Antigen specificity is unknown.

The V call is TRBV25-1, the J call TRBJ2-7; D ambiguous. The sample in question was CD4+ or CD8+ T cells sorted from blood, obtained in a trial of the OX40 agonist ivuxolimab. This clonotype was obtained from an adult with an advanced solid tumor such as melanoma, head and neck, liver or kidney cancer. Here the CDR3 DNA reads TGTGCCAGCAGTCCACAGAGTGACTCCTACGAGCAGTACTTC. Translation: CASSPQSDSYEQYF.